This TCR beta chain was sequenced during a study of T cells in Graves' hyperthyroidism and ophthalmopathy. Notes on this clonotype: Antigen unknown.

The study's findings and limits: A model using 13 V-J features told ophthalmopathy apart from stable hyperthyroidism. Blood shared most expanded thyroid clonotypes above 0.001.

Exclusions: uncontrolled infection, other autoimmune disease, pregnancy, lactation. Clinicians diagnosed patients from clinical symptoms, serum thyroxine and TRAb, thyroid ultrasound and orbital computed tomography. Per the germline V gene, CDR1 is SGHRS and CDR2 is YFSETQ. The CDR3 totals 15 residues. The germline V and J ends were trimmed by 3 bases and 2 bases, with 13 bases remaining between them. Amplified TCR beta CDR3 regions came from RNA transcripts. TCR CDR3 underwent first-round RT-PCR with the HTBI primer set. TCRdb re-analysed the multiplex PCR reads in MiXCR, keeping a single row per CDR3 protein. This sample carries 550,000 to 700,000 distinct CDR3 sequences, 35% to 55% of them seen once, and the ten largest clones take roughly 20%.

The gene calls are TRBV5-1 and TRBJ2-3, with D uncertain. Source material: peripheral blood or thyroid tissue (not recorded which). The clonotype comes from an adult woman with Graves' disease, either hyperthyroidism or ophthalmopathy (not recorded which). CDR3 coding DNA: TGCGCCAGCAGCTCACCCAAGGGTTACACAGATACGCAGTATTTT. Its translation: CASSSPKGYTDTQYF.